These T cell receptor beta chains were read from a single sample in a study of blood T cells in healthy people across ages. TCRdb reprocessed the 5' RACE reads with MiXCR, giving one entry per CDR3 protein. The sample includes 1.8 million or so distinct CDR3 sequences, approximately 39% of them seen just once. The material sequenced was blood. These receptors came from a human donor in good health. The CDR3 runs from the conserved cysteine through the conserved F or W. D genes are given only for firm matches. A clone size is listed for some rows: how often the clone was seen (once, few, many), or a class if it is expanded.

D gene	J gene	clone size	V gene	CDR3 protein	CDR3 DNA
NA	TRBJ1-2	NA	TRBV29-1	CSVGRGAYGYTF	TGCAGCGTTGGCCGGGGGGCCTATGGCTACACCTTC
NA	TRBJ2-5	NA	TRBV4-2	CACSHPNRQNRETQYF	TGTGCCTGCAGCCACCCTAACAGGCAGAATAGAGAGACCCAGTACTTC
TRBD1	TRBJ2-5	NA	TRBV20-1	CSAFLRDSQETQYF	TGCAGTGCGTTCCTACGGGACAGCCAAGAGACCCAGTACTTC
NA	TRBJ2-1	NA	TRBV7-2	CASSPWDTSSYNEQFF	TGTGCCAGCAGCCCCTGGGACACGAGCTCCTACAATGAGCAGTTCTTC
NA	TRBJ1-1	NA	TRBV9	CASSVAWDDTEAFF	TGTGCCAGCAGCGTAGCTTGGGATGACACTGAAGCTTTCTTT
TRBD1	TRBJ1-1	few	TRBV12-3/TRBV12-4	CASTKGQGGEAFF	TGTGCCAGCACCAAGGGACAGGGGGGTGAAGCTTTCTTT
NA	TRBJ1-1	few	TRBV7-9	CASREAMNTEAFF	TGTGCCAGTCGTGAGGCGATGAACACTGAAGCTTTCTTT
NA	TRBJ2-1	NA	TRBV27	CASSQQNNEQFF	TGTGCCAGCAGCCAACAGAACAATGAGCAGTTCTTC
NA	TRBJ2-7	many	TRBV20-1	CSARGARTLLPNEQYF	TGCAGTGCTAGAGGGGCCAGGACTCTCCTCCCCAACGAGCAGTACTTC
NA	TRBJ1-2	many	TRBV29-1	CSVDPGGHYGYTF	TGCAGCGTTGATCCGGGAGGACACTATGGCTACACCTTC
TRBD1	TRBJ2-5	few	TRBV15	CATSRDVPRQGGETQYF	TGTGCCACCAGCAGAGATGTGCCCCGACAGGGTGGGGAGACCCAGTACTTC
NA	TRBJ1-2	few	TRBV4-2	CASSQDLGARSYGYTF	TGTGCCAGCAGCCAAGATCTGGGGGCGCGGAGCTATGGCTACACCTTC
NA	TRBJ2-5	NA	TRBV28	CASSRRRFQETQYF	TGTGCCAGCAGTAGGAGGCGTTTCCAAGAGACCCAGTACTTC
NA	TRBJ2-1	few	TRBV11-2	CASTKNPNEQFF	TGTGCCAGCACCAAAAACCCCAATGAGCAGTTCTTC
NA	TRBJ2-1	NA	TRBV28	CASRHRSYSSYDEQFF	TGTGCCAGCAGGCACAGGTCGTACTCTTCCTACGATGAGCAGTTCTTC
NA	TRBJ2-5	few	TRBV5-1	CASNLDPRGETQYF	TGCGCCAGCAACTTGGATCCCCGGGGAGAGACCCAGTACTTC
TRBD1	TRBJ1-2	NA	TRBV4-2	CASSQEGDRGPRYTF	TGTGCCAGCAGCCAAGAGGGGGACAGGGGGCCGCGCTACACCTTC
NA	TRBJ2-1	NA	TRBV10-3	CAISESKGPSYNEQFF	TGTGCCATCAGTGAGTCTAAGGGCCCATCCTACAATGAGCAGTTCTTC
NA	TRBJ1-5	NA	TRBV7-2	CASSGQGWGAGQPQHF	TGTGCCAGCAGCGGCCAGGGTTGGGGCGCGGGTCAGCCCCAGCATTTT
TRBD1	TRBJ1-5	NA	TRBV4-3	CASSQVFRDRVNQPQHF	TGCGCCAGCAGCCAAGTTTTTCGGGACAGGGTGAATCAGCCCCAGCATTTT